Listed here are 27 T cell receptor beta chains from one sample, sequenced in a study of cytomegalovirus exposure and HLA in healthy donors. Profiled with immunoSEQ multiplex PCR; TCRdb holds only in-frame clones, not every one. The sample yields about 340,000 clones, 86% seen once. The source material was PBMCs. The receptors here all came from a woman under 30 in good health and CMV-seronegative.

The chain combines TRBV6-5 with TRBJ2-7, with D possibly matching TRBD1 (7 bases). V was pared by 5 bases and J by 4 bases, with 12 bases between. Germline V gene lookup returns CDR1 MNHEY and CDR2 SVGAGI. The CDR3 has 13 residues. The CDR3 DNA sequence: TGTGCCAGCAGTGATTCAGGGGGGTACGAGCAGTACTTC. Its translation: CASSDSGGYEQYF.

The chain joins TRBV27 to TRBJ2-3; D gene ambiguous. Trimming took 7 bases from V and 0 from J, leaving 8 bases between them. This CDR3 is built from 13 residues. CDR1 is MNHEY, CDR2 SMNVEV, per germline (reference sequence). The CDR3 nucleotides are TGTGCCAGCACCCCCTACAGCACAGATACGCAGTATTTT. Residues: CASTPYSTDTQYF.

The chain combines TRBV27 with TRBJ2-7; 13 bases match TRBD2. CDR1 is MNHEY, CDR2 SMNVEV, per germline (reference sequence). The CDR3 extends over 15 amino acids. Germline trimming cut 7 bases from V and 5 bases from J; bases unmatched to any gene: 8. This chain's CDR3 is CASTGRGLAGDEQYF. Written as DNA, the CDR3 is TGTGCCAGCACAGGCCGTGGACTAGCGGGAGACGAGCAGTACTTC.

This chain joins TRBV2 and TRBJ1-2; 9 bases are a match to TRBD1. The trim removed 1 base at V and 6 bases at J, leaving 6 bases unmatched. Germline V gene data show CDR1 as SNHLY and CDR2 as FYNNEI. CDR3 length equals 15 residues. The CDR3: CASSEDRGRWDGYTF. As DNA, the CDR3 is TGTGCCAGCAGTGAAGACAGGGGGCGTTGGGATGGCTACACCTTC.

The gene calls are TRBV19 and TRBJ2-5; a possible D gene is TRBD2 (5 bases). Trimming cost V 3 bases and J 4 bases, with 18 bases left between them. This CDR3 has 16 residues. Germline V gives CDR1 LNHDA, CDR2 SQIVND (reference sequence). CDR3 nucleotide sequence: TGTGCCAGTAGTATCGGGATGAATTGGGAACGAGAGACCCAGTACTTC. Translating it yields CASSIGMNWERETQYF.

This clone appeared a single time. V usage is TRBV4-3 and J usage is TRBJ2-2, with 7 nucleotides matching TRBD1. CDR1 is LGHNA, CDR2 YSLEER, per germline. This CDR3 has 16 amino acids. The ends lost 0 bases at V and 1 base at J; junction bases unmatched: 2. CDR3 nucleotides: TGCGCCAGCAGCCAAGATTACAGGGGGAACACCGGGGAGCTGTTTTTT. It encodes CASSQDYRGNTGELFF.

J is TRBJ2-1 and V is TRBV6-4; D perhaps matches TRBD2 (5 bases). The V end was cut by 4 bases, the J end by 6 bases, with 10 bases between. The CDR3 runs 13 residues. Germline lookup yields CDR1 MRHNA and CDR2 SNTAGT. As DNA, the CDR3 is TGTGCCAGCAGTGTGGGCGGGTCCAATGAGCAGTTCTTC. This encodes CASSVGGSNEQFF.

V and J are TRBV9 and TRBJ2-7; D gene ambiguous. The V and J ends lost 8 bases and 3 bases respectively, with 3 bases between them. The CDR3 has 9 amino acids. Germline CDR1 SGDLS, CDR2 YYNGEE. The CDR3 sequence: CARHYEQYF. As DNA, the CDR3 is TGTGCCAGACACTACGAGCAGTACTTC.

The CDR3 region is CASSPSSENYGYTF. The CDR3 DNA sequence: TGTGCCAGCAGTCCTAGTAGCGAGAACTATGGCTACACCTTC. This chain connects TRBV2 to TRBJ1-2, with unresolved D. This CDR3 has 14 residues. Trimming left V 5 bases short and J 2 bases short, with 12 bases between. Germline V gene data show CDR1 as SNHLY and CDR2 as FYNNEI.

V usage is TRBV27 and J usage is TRBJ2-7, with 7 bases matching TRBD1. V lost 5 bases and J lost 3; bases outside the gene matches: 7. This CDR3 is built from 14 residues. CDR1 MNHEY and CDR2 SMNVEV come from the germline V gene (reference sequence). As DNA, the CDR3 is TGTGCCAGCAGTCAGACAGGGCTACGCTACGAGCAGTACTTC. Translated: CASSQTGLRYEQYF.

The J gene is TRBJ1-4, the V gene TRBV28, with TRBD1 matching over 12 bases. Germline V lookup: CDR1 MDHEN, CDR2 SYDVKM. V lost 2 bases, J lost 9 bases, and 7 bases stayed unmatched. The CDR3 extends over 16 amino acids. CDR3 in amino acids: CASSLVGTGGRKKLFF. The CDR3 bases are TGTGCCAGCAGTTTAGTCGGGACAGGGGGCCGAAAAAAACTGTTTTTT.

This clone was recorded at least ten times. The rearrangement joins TRBV28 to TRBJ1-2; D uncertain. The CDR3 has 18 amino acids. In germline, CDR1 is MDHEN, CDR2 SYDVKM. Trimming took 8 bases from V and 5 from J, leaving 30 bases between them. The CDR3 is CASCRYQAPGMSEYGYTF. The CDR3 coding sequence is TGTGCCAGCTGTCGATACCAGGCGCCTGGAATGTCTGAATATGGCTACACCTTC.

The rearrangement uses TRBV9 and TRBJ2-1, with 13 bases lining up with TRBD2. With 3 bases clipped from V and 0 bases from J, the junction kept 9 bases outside the gene matches. Germline assignment: CDR1 SGDLS and CDR2 YYNGEE. This CDR3 comprises 19 residues. The CDR3 DNA follows: TGTGCCAGCAGCGACCCGGGACTAGCGGGAACTAGCTCCTACAATGAGCAGTTCTTC. Amino acid sequence: CASSDPGLAGTSSYNEQFF.

V gene TRBV6-5 combines with J gene TRBJ2-3; D is perhaps TRBD1 (6 bases). CDR3 length: 14 residues. CDR1 MNHEY and CDR2 SVGAGI come from the germline V gene. The ends were cut back, 6 bases at V and 5 bases at J, with 15 bases in the middle. CDR3 in amino acids: CASSPGTRLDTQYF. CDR3 bases: TGTGCCAGCAGCCCCGGGACACGTTTAGATACGCAGTATTTT.

This chain links TRBV19 with TRBJ1-1, with a tentative D call TRBD1 (6 bases). In germline, CDR1 is LNHDA, CDR2 SQIVND (reference sequence). V dropped 5 bases and J dropped 4 bases, with 14 bases sitting between them. This CDR3 comprises 14 residues. Here the CDR3 reads CASSYRVGSTEAFF. CDR3 in DNA: TGTGCCAGTAGTTACAGGGTTGGGAGCACTGAAGCTTTCTTT.

The chain couples TRBV6-5 to TRBJ1-1; 8 nucleotides align to TRBD1. The CDR3 covers 15 residues. The junction had 10 bases not matched to a gene; V was cut back by 6 bases and J by 4 bases. Germline V gene data show CDR1 as MNHEY and CDR2 as SVGAGI. The CDR3 loop is CASREDRVWGTEAFF. As DNA, the CDR3 is TGTGCCAGCAGAGAGGACAGGGTATGGGGCACTGAAGCTTTCTTT.

The chain combines TRBV13 with TRBJ2-1; 9 bases agree with TRBD2. Germline V lookup: CDR1 PRHDT, CDR2 FYEKMQ (reference sequence). CDR3 length: 15 residues. After removal of 5 bases from V and 5 bases from J, the junction contained 7 bases not matched to a gene. CDR3: CASSTGTSSNNEQFF. The CDR3 region has the DNA TGTGCCAGCAGCACCGGGACTAGCTCGAACAATGAGCAGTTCTTC.

The chain is built from TRBV6-5 and TRBJ2-7; D perhaps matches TRBD2 (7 bases). CDR1 and CDR2 (germline): MNHEY, SVGAGI. Trimming removed 6 bases at V and 7 bases at J, with 19 bases between. The CDR3 runs to 14 residues. Written as DNA, the CDR3 is TGTGCCAGCAGCCCGCCGCCCGGGGGGCTTGAGCAGTACTTC. Its protein is CASSPPPGGLEQYF.

Concerning this clone: Other DNA sequences from this sample encode an identical CDR3 as well. The rearrangement links TRBV7-3 to TRBJ2-2; a weak D match, TRBD1 (6 bases). The V gene's germline CDR1 is SGHTA and CDR2 FQGTGA. V lost 0 bases, J lost 6 bases, and 8 bases lay in between. This CDR3 has 14 residues. CDR3 in DNA: TGTGCCAGCAGCTTAACTGCAGGGGCCGGGGAGCTGTTTTTT. Translated, it gives CASSLTAGAGELFF.

This clone turned up a few times. The chain joins TRBV10-2 to TRBJ1-2, with 10 bases matching TRBD1. V was clipped by 4 bases and J by 8 bases; unmatched bases: 4. The length of the CDR3 is 13 residues. CDR1 and CDR2 (germline): WSHSY, SAAADI. The DNA for the CDR3 is TGCGCCAGCAGTGGGACAGGGGGACGGGGCTACACCTTC. This translates into CASSGTGGRGYTF.

The chain recombines TRBV5-4 with TRBJ2-1; 10 nucleotides match TRBD2. This CDR3 contains 15 residues. With 4 bases clipped from V and 6 bases from J, the junction kept 7 bases outside the gene matches. Germline V gives CDR1 SGHNT, CDR2 YYREEE (reference sequence). The CDR3: CASSQLAGITNEQFF. CDR3 coding DNA: TGTGCCAGCAGCCAACTAGCGGGAATAACCAATGAGCAGTTCTTC.

This chain uses TRBV18 with TRBJ2-1, with 9 bases lining up with TRBD1. After removal of 0 bases from V and 4 bases from J, the junction contained 4 bases not matched to a gene. CDR1 KGHSH and CDR2 LQKENI come from the germline V gene. The CDR3 consists of 16 residues. The CDR3 region has the DNA TGTGCCAGCTCACCACCAACAGGGGGCGAGTACAATGAGCAGTTCTTC. Translation gives CASSPPTGGEYNEQFF.

Only one count was recorded for this clone. V and J are TRBV10-2 and TRBJ2-7; 7 bases align to TRBD1. The CDR3 extends over 15 amino acids. The V gene end was trimmed by 3 bases and the J gene end by 6 bases; junction bases not matched to a gene: 11. Germline V gene sequence: CDR1 WSHSY, CDR2 SAAADI. Written as DNA, the CDR3 is TGCGCCAGCAGTGAAAGACAGGGTCTTGCAGCCGAGCAGTACTTC. Its translation is CASSERQGLAAEQYF.

The V and J genes are TRBV6-6 and TRBJ2-2, with D unresolved. V lost 10 bases and J lost 0, with 12 bases in between. Germline V gives CDR1 MNHNY, CDR2 SVGAGI (reference sequence). CDR3 length: 14 amino acids. CDR3 amino acids: CATWAPANTGELFF. CDR3 sequence (DNA): TGTGCCACCTGGGCCCCCGCGAACACCGGGGAGCTGTTTTTT.

The chain is built from TRBV2 and TRBJ2-5; TRBD2 aligns across 10 bases. The CDR3 is 14 amino acids. Looked up from germline, CDR1 is SNHLY and CDR2 is FYNNEI. Trimming took 6 bases from V and 2 from J; bases not matched to a gene: 3. The DNA of the CDR3 is TGTGCCAGCAGCCCAGCGGGAGGGCAAGAGACCCAGTACTTC. It specifies CASSPAGGQETQYF. Full variable domain (outside the CDR3, taken from reference TRBV2 and TRBJ2-5): EPEVTQTPSHQVTQMGQEVILRCVPISNHLYFYWYRQILGQKVEFLVSFYNNEISEKSEIFDDQFSVERPDGSNFTLKIRSTKLEDSAMYFCASSPAGGQETQYFGPGTRLLVL.

The chain combines TRBV29-1 with TRBJ2-2, with TRBD1 as a possible D gene (6 bases). The CDR3 totals 15 residues. Germline CDR1 is SQVTM and CDR2 is ANQGSEA. V was clipped by 4 bases and J by 7 bases, with 19 bases between them. The CDR3 spells CSVAIPYRENGELFF. In nucleotides, the CDR3 is TGCAGCGTTGCCATACCTTACAGGGAAAACGGGGAGCTGTTTTTT.

This chain joins TRBV9 and TRBJ2-1, with 14 bases matching TRBD2. V lost 3 bases to trimming and J lost 2 bases; unmatched junction nucleotides: 1. The CDR3 runs to 16 residues. The germline V gene has CDR1 SGDLS and CDR2 YYNGEE. The CDR3 loop is CASSEGLAGAYNEQFF. In DNA, the CDR3 is TGTGCCAGCAGCGAGGGACTAGCGGGAGCCTACAATGAGCAGTTCTTC.